This T cell receptor beta chain came from a study of blood T cells in healthy people across ages. Study results and caveats: Donor CMV infection status was unknown, possibly confounding age-related changes in expanded clonotypes. The study found TCR beta diversity correlated strongly with naive T cell percentage. Among T cells, TCR beta diversity per million cells dropped roughly linearly as age rose.

Then a second PCR, running roughly 6 to 11 cycles, was carried out with a sample-barcoded 5' primer and a J-beta primer mix. Each CDR3 protein is one row after TCRdb ran MiXCR on the 5' RACE reads. The table shows about 2 million distinct CDR3 sequences, with around half occurring only once. For this clonotype: The antigen remains undetermined.

The draw of peripheral blood yielded ten milliliters from each donor. The CDR3 is 15 amino acids. Per germline, CDR1 SGHTA and CDR2 FQGNSA. V was clipped by 0 bases and J by 6 bases, with 11 bases between them. The source material was blood. This sequence originates from a woman between 40 and 55 years old in good health. The genes are TRBV7-2 and TRBJ1-4; TRBD1 might be the D (6 bases). The CDR3 is CASSLAGGGDEKLFF. The CDR3 nucleotides read TGTGCCAGCAGCTTAGCTGGAGGGGGAGATGAAAAACTGTTTTTT.